These T cell receptor beta chains were read from a single sample in a study of shared clonotypes between healthy human individuals. TCRdb's copy holds only in-frame clones and misses some; the assay was immunoSEQ multiplex PCR. This repertoire shows millions of clones, approximately 94% found once; its top ten account for roughly 0.14%. The sample consisted of naive CD4+ T cells sorted from blood. All receptors come from a young man in good health. The CDR3 runs from the conserved cysteine through the conserved F or W. A D gene is named only where the DNA matches it firmly. Part of the rows lack a size; the others show once, few, many or a class for expanded clones.

len	abundance	d_gene	v_gene	j_gene	CDR3nt	CDR3aa
14	NA	TRBD1	TRBV4-1	TRBJ1-6	TGCGCCAGCAGCCAAGTAGACAGGGACTCACCCCTCCACTTT	CASSQVDRDSPLHF
15	NA	NA	TRBV27	TRBJ2-3	TGTGCCAGCAGACGTCTAAGTACGTCCCCAGATACGCAGTATTTT	CASRRLSTSPDTQYF
14	NA	TRBD1	TRBV6-6	TRBJ2-7	TGTGCCAGCAGTCAGGGACAGGGAAGTTCCGAGCAGTACTTC	CASSQGQGSSEQYF
14	NA	TRBD2	TRBV30	TRBJ2-1	TGTGCCTGGAGACTAGCGGGGAACTACAATGAGCAGTTCTTC	CAWRLAGNYNEQFF
16	NA	NA	TRBV30	TRBJ1-2	TGTGCCTGGAGTGCCCTACCCTTCTCGTCGGGCTATGGCTACACCTTC	CAWSALPFSSGYGYTF
12	once	NA	TRBV7-2	TRBJ2-3	TGTGCCAGCAGCTTAGGGGGCGGCCGAGGTTATTTT	CASSLGGGRGYF
15	NA	NA	TRBV28	TRBJ1-1	TGTGCCAGCAGTTTGCTGGCACCAGCTAACACTGAAGCTTTCTTT	CASSLLAPANTEAFF
14	once	NA	TRBV2	TRBJ1-2	TGTGCCAGCAGAGAACGGGTGTTGACCGGAGGCTACACCTTC	CASRERVLTGGYTF
13	NA	TRBD1	TRBV5-1	TRBJ1-2	TGCGCCAGCAGCGGAGGACAGGGGTTGAGCTACACCTTC	CASSGGQGLSYTF
13	NA	NA	TRBV19	TRBJ2-7	TGTGCCAGTAGTCACCAGGCAGGGGCCGAGCAGTACTTC	CASSHQAGAEQYF
15	once	TRBD1	TRBV6-6	TRBJ2-1	TGTGCCAGCAGTTACTCTGGGTCAGGGGGCTATGAGCAGTTCTTC	CASSYSGSGGYEQFF
15	NA	TRBD1	TRBV5-4	TRBJ1-2	TGTGCCAGCAGCTTGGTAGACAGGGGTTCCTATGGCTACACCTTC	CASSLVDRGSYGYTF
15	NA	TRBD1	TRBV7-2	TRBJ1-3	TGTGCCAGCAGCTTACAGGGGGTAGATGGAAACACCATATATTTT	CASSLQGVDGNTIYF
15	NA	NA	TRBV7-8	TRBJ1-1	TGTGCCAGCAGCTTAGCGTTTCGCTTCGGAACTGAAGCTTTCTTT	CASSLAFRFGTEAFF
14	NA	TRBD1	TRBV27	TRBJ2-5	TGTGCCAGCAGAGGGGACAGGTTAATTGGCGCCCAGTACTTC	CASRGDRLIGAQYF
12	NA	NA	TRBV30	TRBJ1-5	TGTGCCTGTCTACAGGGCCCTGGGCCCCAGCATTTT	CACLQGPGPQHF
18	NA	TRBD1	TRBV5-1	TRBJ2-5	TGCGCCAGGGAAAACCGGGACAGGGGGCCAAGGGGTCAAGAGACCCAGTACTTC	CARENRDRGPRGQETQYF
13	NA	NA	TRBV7-2	TRBJ1-2	TGTGCCAGCACCATGCCCCTTTCCTATGGCTACACCTTC	CASTMPLSYGYTF
16	NA	TRBD1	TRBV2	TRBJ1-4	TGTGCCAGCAGTGAGACCGGGACAGGGTCTAATGAAAAACTGTTTTTT	CASSETGTGSNEKLFF
17	few	NA	TRBV11-2	TRBJ2-1	TGTGCCAGCAGCTTAGATCCGGTATCCAGGCCAGACAATGAGCAGTTCTTC	CASSLDPVSRPDNEQFF
14	NA	NA	TRBV7-2	TRBJ2-3	TGTGCCAGCAGGCAGACCTTACAGGGAGATACGCAGTATTTT	CASRQTLQGDTQYF
11	NA	NA	TRBV30	TRBJ2-7	TGTGCCTGGAGGCAATCTGGCAAGCAGTACTTC	CAWRQSGKQYF
12	NA	TRBD1	TRBV2	TRBJ1-1	TGTGCCAGCAGGCGACAGGGAACCGAAGCTTTCTTT	CASRRQGTEAFF
13	once	NA	TRBV9	TRBJ1-4	TGTGCCAGCAGCGTAGGGCCGAATGAAAAACTGTTTTTT	CASSVGPNEKLFF
14	NA	NA	TRBV2	TRBJ2-1	TGTGCCAGTATCCTCCGGGGACGGAACAATGAGCAGTTCTTC	CASILRGRNNEQFF
12	NA	NA	TRBV19	TRBJ2-7	TGTGCCAGTAGTACGTCGTCCTACGAGCAGTACTTC	CASSTSSYEQYF
16	NA	TRBD2	TRBV5-1	TRBJ2-5	TGCGCCAGCAGCTTGGGGCTAGCGGAGACTCAAGAGACCCAGTACTTC	CASSLGLAETQETQYF
12	NA	NA	TRBV28	TRBJ2-2	TGTGCCAGCAGCACCCCTGGTTGGGAGCTGTTTTTT	CASSTPGWELFF
14	once	NA	TRBV9	TRBJ2-7	TGTGCCAGCAGCCCAAGGGTCTTATCCTACGAGCAGTACTTC	CASSPRVLSYEQYF
15	once	NA	TRBV28	TRBJ2-3	TGTGCCAGCAGTTCACCCCCGGCATACACAGATACGCAGTATTTT	CASSSPPAYTDTQYF
15	NA	TRBD2	TRBV4-1	TRBJ2-1	TGCGCCAGCAGCCAAGTGACTAGCGGTTACAATGAGCAGTTCTTC	CASSQVTSGYNEQFF
13	NA	NA	TRBV18	TRBJ2-5	TGTGCCAGCTCACTCGGACAGCAAGAGACCCAGTACTTC	CASSLGQQETQYF
13	NA	NA	TRBV6-5	TRBJ1-1	TGTGCCAGCAGTTACGGGGTACGCACTGAAGCTTTCTTT	CASSYGVRTEAFF
13	NA	TRBD2	TRBV5-4	TRBJ2-1	TGTGCCAGCAGGGTTAGCGGGACGAATGAGCAGTTCTTC	CASRVSGTNEQFF
14	once	NA	TRBV9	TRBJ1-2	TGTGCCAGCAGCGAGTCGTCGGCTAACTATGGCTACACCTTC	CASSESSANYGYTF
14	once	TRBD1	TRBV7-2	TRBJ2-7	TGTGCCAGCAGCTTAACAGGGGTGACCTACGAGCAGTACTTC	CASSLTGVTYEQYF
15	once	NA	TRBV11-2	TRBJ2-1	TGTGCCAGCAGCTTAGGGGGGGCCAACTACAATGAGCAGTTCTTC	CASSLGGANYNEQFF
10	NA	TRBD2	TRBV30	TRBJ2-7	TGTGCCGCGGGGGGCTACGAGCAGTACTTC	CAAGGYEQYF
14	NA	NA	TRBV7-2	TRBJ1-3	TGTGCCAGCAGCTTAGGCGGTAATGGAAACACCATATATTTT	CASSLGGNGNTIYF
13	NA	TRBD2	TRBV6-5	TRBJ2-3	TGTGCCAGCAGAAAGCGGGGGGTAGATACGCAGTATTTT	CASRKRGVDTQYF
14	once	NA	TRBV28	TRBJ2-4	TGTGCCAGCAGACAGGGATCGGCCAAAAACATTCAGTACTTC	CASRQGSAKNIQYF
15	NA	TRBD2	TRBV9	TRBJ2-5	TGTGCCAGCAGTCGGACTAGCGGGAGGTCGGAGACCCAGTACTTC	CASSRTSGRSETQYF
15	NA	NA	TRBV19	TRBJ2-7	TGTGCCAGTTCTCCAAACCGGGACGGAGCCTACGAGCAGTACTTC	CASSPNRDGAYEQYF
13	NA	NA	TRBV6-6	TRBJ1-6	TGTGCCAGCAGGGACAGAATTAATTCACCCCTCCACTTT	CASRDRINSPLHF
14	NA	NA	TRBV5-1	TRBJ2-3	TGCGCCAGCCGGCCAAGAACTAGCACAGATACGCAGTATTTT	CASRPRTSTDTQYF
15	NA	NA	TRBV5-1	TRBJ1-6	TGCGCCAGCAGCCCCACACAGGGTTATAATTCACCCCTCCACTTT	CASSPTQGYNSPLHF
15	NA	TRBD2	TRBV5-6	TRBJ2-3	TGTGCCAGCAGGAGGGGCACGGGGGGGCCAGATACGCAGTATTTT	CASRRGTGGPDTQYF
14	NA	TRBD1	TRBV6-6	TRBJ2-7	TGTGCCAGCAGTCAAACAGGGGGCACGTACGAGCAGTACTTC	CASSQTGGTYEQYF
16	NA	NA	TRBV27	TRBJ2-7	TGTGCCAGCAGTCTCTATCGGGACGCACCTTTCTACGAGCAGTACTTC	CASSLYRDAPFYEQYF
15	NA	NA	TRBV5-1	TRBJ1-3	TGCGCCAGCAGCCCCGTAGGACAGCTTGGAAACACCATATATTTT	CASSPVGQLGNTIYF
15	NA	TRBD1	TRBV6-6	TRBJ2-7	TGTGCCAGCAGTCCCCGGACAGGGGGGTCCTCCGAGCAGTACTTC	CASSPRTGGSSEQYF
18	NA	NA	TRBV18	TRBJ1-2	TGTGCCAGCTCAGGAGATCTCTCAGTGACTTCTACAAACTATGGCTACACCTTC	CASSGDLSVTSTNYGYTF
15	NA	NA	TRBV6-5	TRBJ2-2	TGTGCCAGCAGTTACTCGATACCAGGGGGAGGCGAGCTGTTTTTT	CASSYSIPGGGELFF